Listed below are T cell receptor beta chains from one sample, sequenced in a study of cytomegalovirus exposure and HLA in healthy donors. Here immunoSEQ multiplex PCR was the method, and the copy in TCRdb shows in-frame clones only, minus some. The sample carries about 210,000 clones, approximately 81% recorded once. The sample was PBMCs. These receptor sequences come from a man in his thirties or forties in good health and CMV-seronegative. The CDR3 runs from the conserved cysteine through the conserved F or W. The D gene is left open where the match is weak. Part of the rows lack a size; the others show once, few, many or a class for expanded clones.

>NA|TRBJ1-1|TRBV5-1|16|NA
CASSLIPTGMNTEAFF
TGCGCCAGCAGCTTAATACCTACCGGGATGAACACTGAAGCTTTCTTT
>NA|TRBJ1-5|TRBV6-6|16|NA
CASSPPRVERNQPQHF
TGTGCCAGCAGCCCGCCCCGAGTGGAGCGCAATCAGCCCCAGCATTTT
>TRBD1|TRBJ1-4|TRBV9|16|few
CASMRGTGGTNEKLFF
TGTGCCAGCATGCGGGGGACAGGGGGGACTAATGAAAAACTGTTTTTT
>NA|TRBJ2-1|TRBV9|15|NA
CASSVGGVYYNEQFF
TGTGCCAGCAGCGTAGGCGGTGTGTACTACAATGAGCAGTTCTTC
>TRBD1|TRBJ2-2|TRBV5-6|15|NA
CASSPGQEPTGELFF
TGTGCCAGCAGTCCGGGACAGGAGCCAACCGGGGAGCTGTTTTTT
>NA|TRBJ2-5|TRBV21-1|14|NA
CASSKGQGWETQYF
TGTGCCAGCAGCAAGGGACAGGGGTGGGAGACCCAGTACTTC
>NA|TRBJ1-1|TRBV7-9|13|NA
CASSSDINTEAFF
TGTGCCAGCAGCTCTGACATAAACACTGAAGCTTTCTTT
>NA|TRBJ2-1|TRBV19|15|NA
CASSTGTLLGNEQFF
TGTGCCAGTAGTACCGGGACTCTCCTGGGGAATGAGCAGTTCTTC
>TRBD2|TRBJ2-7|TRBV15|14|NA
CATSKTGLRYEQYF
TGTGCCACCAGCAAAACGGGACTACGGTACGAGCAGTACTTC
>TRBD2|TRBJ2-5|TRBV7-2|16|NA
CASSLVSRGGGETQYF
TGTGCCAGCAGCTTAGTATCCCGGGGGGGCGGGGAGACCCAGTACTTC
>NA|TRBJ2-3|TRBV4-1|16|NA
CASSQRQNPSTDTQYF
TGCGCCAGCAGCCAGCGACAGAACCCTAGCACAGATACGCAGTATTTT
>NA|TRBJ2-2|TRBV5-6|15|NA
CASSFVGGPTGELFF
TGTGCCAGCAGCTTTGTGGGGGGGCCCACCGGGGAGCTGTTTTTT
>NA|TRBJ1-3|TRBV18|17|NA
CASSPGGGKHAGNTIYF
TGTGCCAGCTCACCGGGAGGAGGGAAGCATGCTGGAAACACCATATATTTT
>NA|TRBJ1-3|TRBV27|15|NA
CASSSGSSLGNTIYF
TGTGCCAGCAGTTCCGGGTCCAGCCTTGGAAACACCATATATTTT
>TRBD2|TRBJ2-3|TRBV27|15|NA
CASSRLAGRTDTQYF
TGTGCCAGCAGTCGACTAGCGGGGCGCACAGATACGCAGTATTTT
>NA|TRBJ1-6|TRBV28|12|NA
CASSLFYSPLHF
TGTGCCAGCAGTTTATTCTATTCACCCCTCCACTTT
>TRBD1|TRBJ2-1|TRBV4-3|16|NA
CASSQERQGTYNEQFF
TGCGCCAGCAGCCAAGAAAGACAGGGTACTTACAATGAGCAGTTCTTC
>TRBD1|TRBJ1-1|TRBV5-6|12|NA
CASSWLDRAAFF
TGTGCCAGCAGCTGGTTGGACAGGGCCGCTTTCTTT
>TRBD1|TRBJ2-5|TRBV4-3|16|NA
CASSQVLDPRGETQYF
TGCGCCAGCAGCCAAGTCCTGGACCCCAGGGGGGAGACCCAGTACTTC
>TRBD1|TRBJ1-5|TRBV28|14|NA
CASRSDRERQPQHF
TGTGCCAGCAGGAGTGACAGGGAGCGTCAGCCCCAGCATTTT
>TRBD2|TRBJ2-1|TRBV19|18|NA
CASSPPPLAGDRYNEQFF
TGTGCCAGTAGTCCCCCCCCACTAGCGGGGGACAGATACAATGAGCAGTTCTTC
>NA|TRBJ2-7|TRBV7-9|15|NA
CASSPRERALREQYF
TGTGCCAGCAGCCCTAGGGAGCGGGCCTTACGGGAGCAGTACTTC
>TRBD1|TRBJ2-7|TRBV9|14|NA
CASSVGQGAYEQYF
TGTGCCAGCAGCGTAGGACAGGGGGCCTACGAGCAGTACTTC
>NA|TRBJ1-2|TRBV19|13|NA
CASNPRTAYGYTF
TGTGCCAGTAACCCCCGGACAGCCTATGGCTACACCTTC
>NA|TRBJ2-6|TRBV7-6|15|NA
CASTKSVSGANVLTF
TGTGCCAGCACTAAGTCCGTCTCTGGGGCCAACGTCCTGACTTTC
>NA|TRBJ1-1|TRBV6-6|14|NA
CASTRQSMNTEAFF
TGTGCCAGCACCCGACAGTCAATGAACACTGAAGCTTTCTTT
>NA|TRBJ1-1|TRBV7-2|14|NA
CASSLNGRGGEAFF
TGTGCCAGCAGCTTAAATGGCCGAGGGGGTGAAGCTTTCTTT
>NA|TRBJ2-2|TRBV7-2|13|NA
CASSLAGTGELFF
TGTGCCAGCAGCTTAGCCGGGACCGGGGAGCTGTTTTTT
>NA|TRBJ2-7|TRBV28|15|NA
CASTPPGRGYYEQYF
TGTGCCAGCACCCCCCCGGGGAGAGGATACTACGAGCAGTACTTC
>TRBD1|TRBJ1-1|TRBV10-2|14|once
CANRKGQMNTEAFF
TGCGCCAACAGGAAGGGACAGATGAACACTGAAGCTTTCTTT
>NA|TRBJ2-3|TRBV11-3|14|NA
CASSLDGTRDTQYF
TGTGCCAGCAGCTTAGATGGTACCCGGGATACGCAGTATTTT
>NA|TRBJ1-5|TRBV4-1|14|NA
CASSLPGGSQPQHF
TGCGCCAGCAGCTTACCCGGAGGGAGTCAGCCCCAGCATTTT
>NA|TRBJ2-5|TRBV5-1|15|NA
CASSLAVGLRETQYF
TGCGCCAGCAGCTTGGCCGTAGGACTAAGAGAGACCCAGTACTTC
>TRBD1|TRBJ2-7|TRBV27|19|NA
CASSSPRMDRDRILYEQYF
TGTGCCAGCAGTTCACCTCGAATGGACAGGGATAGGATCCTCTACGAGCAGTACTTC
>TRBD1|TRBJ1-1|TRBV5-8|15|NA
CASSEEGQGATEAFF
TGTGCCAGCAGCGAAGAAGGACAGGGGGCAACTGAAGCTTTCTTT
>TRBD1|TRBJ2-2|TRBV7-9|18|NA
CASPLGGGQGVNTGELFF
TGTGCCAGTCCGCTTGGCGGGGGACAGGGAGTAAACACCGGGGAGCTGTTTTTT
>TRBD2|TRBJ2-1|TRBV7-9|16|NA
CASSPAGGGAYNEQFF
TGTGCCAGCAGCCCAGCTGGCGGGGGGGCCTACAATGAGCAGTTCTTC
>NA|TRBJ1-4|TRBV11-2|16|NA
CASSSLGGGIGEKLFF
TGTGCCAGCAGCTCCCTGGGGGGAGGGATTGGGGAAAAACTGTTTTTT
>TRBD1|TRBJ1-1|TRBV4-1|15|NA
CASSHPGQGGTEAFF
TGCGCCAGCAGCCACCCCGGACAGGGAGGCACTGAAGCTTTCTTT
>NA|TRBJ1-2|TRBV5-4|14|NA
CASSLEAANYGYTF
TGTGCCAGCAGCCTGGAGGCGGCTAACTATGGCTACACCTTC
>NA|TRBJ1-2|TRBV7-2|17|NA
CASSFQYGGGQERGYTF
TGTGCCAGCAGCTTTCAGTATGGCGGGGGGCAGGAAAGAGGCTACACCTTC
>NA|TRBJ2-2|TRBV28|15|few
CASSYGTRNTGELFF
TGTGCCAGCAGTTACGGGACAAGGAACACCGGGGAGCTGTTTTTT
>NA|TRBJ1-3|TRBV9|16|NA
CASSSGDGSSGNTIYF
TGTGCCAGCAGCTCCGGAGACGGGAGCTCTGGAAACACCATATATTTT
>TRBD2|TRBJ2-5|TRBV7-9|17|NA
CASSPKRLAGDIETQYF
TGTGCCAGCAGCCCAAAGAGACTAGCGGGGGATATAGAGACCCAGTACTTC
>NA|TRBJ1-6|TRBV28|12|NA
CASSTGNSPLHF
TGTGCCAGCAGTACAGGGAATTCACCCCTCCACTTT
>TRBD2|TRBJ2-7|TRBV12-5|18|NA
CASGGGRGGRQSSYEQYF
TGTGCTAGTGGCGGCGGTCGGGGGGGGAGACAAAGCTCCTACGAGCAGTACTTC
>TRBD1|TRBJ2-2|TRBV5-4|13|NA
CASSGQGAGELFF
TGTGCCAGCAGCGGACAGGGAGCCGGGGAGCTGTTTTTT
>NA|TRBJ2-2|TRBV5-1|14|NA
CASSKLAGTGELFF
TGCGCCAGCAGTAAACTAGCAGGCACCGGGGAGCTGTTTTTT
>NA|TRBJ1-2|TRBV28|16|NA
CASSFEQGQTNYGYTF
TGTGCCAGCAGTTTTGAACAGGGTCAAACTAACTATGGCTACACCTTC
>NA|TRBJ2-1|TRBV12-5|12|NA
CASGPERNEQFF
TGTGCTAGTGGACCCGAGCGAAATGAGCAGTTCTTC
>NA|TRBJ2-7|TRBV19|14|NA
CASSIVGERHEQYF
TGTGCCAGTAGTATAGTTGGGGAGCGCCACGAGCAGTACTTC
>TRBD1|TRBJ2-3|TRBV7-3|17|many
CASSPWGTGGPTDTQYF
TGTGCCAGCAGCCCTTGGGGGACAGGGGGCCCCACAGATACGCAGTATTTT